This T cell receptor beta chain was sequenced during a study of control samples from healthy donors and cancer patients. The CDR3 is 15 amino acids. Trimming took 7 bases from V and 2 from J, leaving 15 bases between them. Germline lookup yields CDR1 MDHEN and CDR2 SYDVKM. Method: immunoSEQ multiplex PCR; TCRdb's copy keeps in-frame clones and lacks some. Of tens of thousands of clones listed, roughly 87% are singletons. The sample comprised blood. The sequence was collected from a woman aged 50 to 65 in good health. The gene calls are TRBV28 and TRBJ1-3, with D possibly being TRBD1 (5 bases). The CDR3 reads CASTFDSGTGNTIYF. The DNA for the CDR3 is TGTGCCAGCACCTTCGACAGTGGCACTGGAAACACCATATATTTT.